The source of this T cell receptor beta chain is a study of shared clonotypes between healthy human individuals. The trim removed 3 bases at V and 5 bases at J, leaving 21 bases unmatched. The CDR3 has 19 amino acids. Per germline, CDR1 SGHAT and CDR2 FQNNGV. Worth noting for this clone: What it binds is not known.

PBMC DNA, left unsorted, was sequenced on ten immunoSEQ deep assay plates. The table came from immunoSEQ multiplex PCR; TCRdb's copy has only in-frame clones and leaves some out. The data hold some 530,000 clones, with approximately 78% observed a single time. General observations from the study: Represented diversity (both genetic and exposure-history) was limited by the small number of donors. Clonotype sharing among donors likely depends on sequencing depth.

This TCR was sampled from a woman in her thirties or forties in good health. Some clones in this sample may be carry-over from other donors' samples. The rearrangement joins TRBV11-2 to TRBJ2-5; 7 bases align to TRBD2. Sequences were obtained from PBMCs. The CDR3 sequence is CASSFRPSSGGSSWETQYF. In DNA form, the CDR3 reads TGTGCCAGCAGCTTTAGACCATCTAGCGGCGGGAGTTCATGGGAGACCCAGTACTTC.